Below are 21 T cell receptor beta chains sequenced from a single sample in a study of blood T cells in healthy people across ages. Primed by a sample-barcoded 5' primer and a J-beta primer mix, a second PCR proceeded for roughly 6 to 12 cycles. One entry per CDR3 protein, called by TCRdb with MiXCR from the 5' RACE reads. The profile shows roughly 680,000 distinct CDR3 sequences, over 40% of them singletons. Specimen: blood. Every receptor here comes from a woman of 80 years or more in good health.

This clonotype was seen only once. The CDR3 DNA follows: TGTGCCAGCAGAACCTTAATCGGCGGAACTGGAAACACCATATATTTT. Its translation is CASRTLIGGTGNTIYF. The rearrangement uses TRBV6-2 or TRBV6-3 and TRBJ1-3; unclear D gene. Trimming cost V 6 bases and J 2 bases, with 17 bases left between them. Germline-derived CDR1 and CDR2 are MNHEY and SVGEGT. This CDR3 contains 16 residues.

The chain recombines TRBV14 with TRBJ2-2; TRBD1 matches at 7 bases. With V trimmed by 5 bases and J by 2 bases, 8 bases remained unmatched. The germline V gene has CDR1 SGHDN and CDR2 FVKESK. This CDR3 region has 16 residues. The CDR3 DNA is TGTGCCAGCAGCTGGACAGGCGACACAAACACCGGGGAGCTGTTTTTT. Translated: CASSWTGDTNTGELFF. The full variable domain, its missing parts supplied by reference TRBV14 and TRBJ2-2, is EAGVTQFPSHSVIEKGQTVTLRCDPISGHDNLYWYRRVMGKEIKFLLHFVKESKQDESGMPNNRFLAERTGGTYSTLKVQPAELEDSGVYFCASSWTGDTNTGELFFGEGSRLTVL.

In the case of this clonotype: The junction departs from germline at one end; a sequencing error may be responsible. V and J are TRBV5-1 and TRBJ2-2; 11 nucleotides line up with TRBD1. CDR1 and CDR2 (germline): SGHRS, YFSETQ. CDR3 length equals 15 residues. The DNA for the CDR3 is TGCGCCGGCAGCAGGGACAGGGGGAGCACCGGGGAGCTGTTTTTT. It yields the protein CAGSRDRGSTGELFF.

In DNA form, the CDR3 reads TGTGCCATCAGTGAGTTGGCGGGAGATCCCTACGAGCAGTACTTC. Translating gives CAISELAGDPYEQYF. The chain is built from TRBV10-3 and TRBJ2-7; TRBD2 matches at 7 bases. Germline loops: CDR1 ENHRY, CDR2 SYGVKD. The CDR3 loop spans 15 amino acids. The ends lost 1 base at V and 2 bases at J; junction bases unmatched: 5.

The chain carries TRBV6-1 and TRBJ2-4; D possibly uses TRBD1 or TRBD2 (5 bases each). The J call may be in error: the DNA end matches TRBJ2-5 better. This CDR3 region has 15 residues. Germline CDR1 and CDR2: MNHNS and SASEGT. DNA for the CDR3: TGTGCCAGCAGTGGGGCAATGGGGACCCAAGAGACCCAGTACTTC. This sequence encodes CASSGAMGTQETQYF.

This clonotype was counted a few times. A much larger clone lies one base from this, so it may be a read error. V gene TRBV7-6 combines with J gene TRBJ2-7; 8 bases fit TRBD1. Germline V lookup: CDR1 SGHVS, CDR2 FNYEAQ. V was pared by 6 bases and J by 7 bases, with 14 bases of the junction left unmatched. The CDR3 contains 15 residues. This CDR3 is CASRRGTGTPNEQYF. DNA of the CDR3: TGTGCCAGCAGAAGGGGGACAGGTACCCCCAATGAGCAGTACTTC.

This clonotype was detected only once. The chain employs TRBV4-3 and TRBJ1-2; D not certain. CDR3 length: 13 residues. The germline V gene encodes CDR1 LGHNA and CDR2 YSLEER. Trimming took off 1 base at V and 7 bases at J, with 10 bases between the two ends. CDR3 residues: CASSQGYESGYTF. CDR3 in DNA: TGCGCCAGCAGCCAAGGGTATGAGAGTGGCTACACCTTC.

To note about this clonotype: This may be a read error: a much more frequent sequence differs by one nucleotide. CDR3 nucleotide sequence: TGCGCCAGCAGCCCCCTGACAGGATCTGTGAACACTGAAGCTTTCTTT. Amino acids: CASSPLTGSVNTEAFF. The chain joins TRBV5-1 to TRBJ1-1, with a possible D match to TRBD1 (6 bases). Trimming removed 4 bases at V and 0 bases at J, with 16 bases between. Germline assignment: CDR1 SGHRS and CDR2 YFSETQ. This CDR3 is built from 16 residues.

The V call is TRBV4-2, the J call TRBJ2-4, with 9 positions matching TRBD1. Judging by the DNA end, TRBJ2-7 fits better; the J call may be wrong. Per germline, CDR1 LGHNA and CDR2 YNFKEQ. CDR3 length: 16 residues. The CDR3 spells CASSQENNGQGYEQYF. CDR3 coding DNA: TGTGCCAGCAGCCAGGAGAATAACGGACAGGGGTACGAGCAGTACTTC.

This clonotype was recorded at least ten times. This chain uses TRBV28 with TRBJ2-1, with D unresolved. The length of the CDR3 is 12 residues. Trimming removed 6 bases at V and 9 bases at J, with 12 bases between. In germline, CDR1 is MDHEN, CDR2 SYDVKM. The CDR3 loop is CASSVGSREQFF. CDR3 coding DNA: TGTGCCAGCAGCGTGGGAAGCCGTGAGCAGTTCTTC.

The rearrangement links TRBV12-3 or TRBV12-4 to TRBJ2-7; TRBD1 might be the D (6 bases). This CDR3 region has 14 residues. V lost 3 bases, J lost 3 bases, and 12 bases lay in between. The CDR3 here is CASSFNRVGYEQYF. CDR3 DNA sequence: TGTGCCAGCAGTTTCAACAGGGTGGGCTACGAGCAGTACTTC.

About this clonotype: A much larger clone is a single base away; this may be a read error. The rearrangement joins TRBV18 to TRBJ2-3, with D perhaps being TRBD1 or TRBD2 (6 bases each). Germline V gene sequence: CDR1 KGHSH, CDR2 LQKENI. This CDR3 contains 14 residues. CDR3 residues: CASSKVGGTDMQYF. The DNA for the CDR3 is TGTGCCAGCTCAAAGGTGGGGGGCACAGATATGCAGTATTTT.

On this clonotype: A read error may explain this, as a much larger clone is one base away. The rearrangement uses TRBV12-3 or TRBV12-4 and TRBJ2-3; D possibly corresponds to TRBD1 (5 bases). CDR3 length: 17 residues. CDR3 bases: TGTGCCTGCAGTTTAGCTGGTTGGGCAGGGCGGACAGATACGCAGTATTTT. Its translation is CACSLAGWAGRTDTQYF.

The chain couples TRBV12-3 or TRBV12-4 to TRBJ1-2, with TRBD1 matching over 7 bases. This CDR3 is built from 15 residues. The V gene end was trimmed by 1 base and the J gene end by 4 bases; junction bases not matched to a gene: 6. In DNA form, the CDR3 reads TGTGCCAGCAGTTTAGGGGGACAGCTTAGCTATGGCTACACCTTC. Translation: CASSLGGQLSYGYTF.

This clonotype was seen a few times. This chain links TRBV7-3 with TRBJ1-6; D is possibly TRBD1 (6 bases). The germline V and J ends were trimmed by 2 bases and 9 bases, with 14 bases remaining between them. From germline, CDR1 is SGHTA and CDR2 FQGTGA. This CDR3 contains 15 residues. Written as DNA, the CDR3 is TGTGCCAGCAGCTTATTTCCCGGGGGCGGTTCACCCCTCCACTTT. The encoded protein is CASSLFPGGGSPLHF.

The V and J genes are TRBV6-6 and TRBJ2-6, with D tentatively TRBD2 (5 bases). Trimming pared 2 bases from V and 3 bases from J, leaving 11 bases between. Germline V gene lookup returns CDR1 MNHNY and CDR2 SVGAGI (reference sequence). The CDR3 covers 16 residues. The CDR3 bases are TGTGCCAGCAGTTACACGGGGTCCCGTGGGGCCAACGTCCTGACTTTC. It encodes CASSYTGSRGANVLTF.

Notes on this clonotype: A clone one base away is much larger, so this may be a read error. This chain joins TRBV5-1 and TRBJ2-5; D remains ambiguous. Trimming took off 0 bases at V and 3 bases at J, with 12 bases between the two ends. The germline V gene encodes CDR1 SGHRS and CDR2 YFSETQ. This CDR3 is 15 amino acids long. In DNA form, the CDR3 reads TGCGCCAGCAGCTTGGTTCCGTTCGCCGAAGAGACCCAGTACTTC. It specifies CASSLVPFAEETQYF.

This chain's CDR3 is CASSQWADTQYF. CDR3 sequence (DNA): TGTGCCAGCAGCCAATGGGCAGATACGCAGTATTTT. This chain joins TRBV7-9 and TRBJ2-3; D is uncertain. The CDR3 has 12 amino acids. Germline V gives CDR1 SEHNR, CDR2 FQNEAQ (reference sequence). Trimming pared 5 bases from V and 4 bases from J, leaving 7 bases between.

CDR3: CASSSGANNEQYF. CDR3 DNA: TGTGCCAGCAGCTCCGGGGCGAACAATGAGCAGTACTTC. The V call is TRBV12-3 or TRBV12-4, the J call TRBJ2-5; D is tentatively TRBD1 or TRBD2 (5 bases each). This CDR3 has 13 amino acids. The V end lost 6 bases, the J end lost 11 bases, and 19 bases lay between the germline ends.

This clonotype has a count of ten or more. V is TRBV2 and J is TRBJ2-3; 8 nucleotides agree with TRBD1. The CDR3 is made up of 16 amino acids. Germline V gene sequence: CDR1 SNHLY, CDR2 FYNNEI. After removal of 6 bases from V and 1 base from J, the junction contained 9 bases not matched to a gene. The CDR3 region has the DNA TGTGCCAGCAGAGACAGACAGGGGATGCGCACAGATACGCAGTATTTT. Residues: CASRDRQGMRTDTQYF.

The V and J genes are TRBV10-3 and TRBJ2-2, with 13 bases matching TRBD2. The germline CDR1 and CDR2 sequences are ENHRY and SYGVKD. The CDR3 has 17 amino acids. Trimming took 6 bases from V and 0 from J; bases not matched to a gene: 4. Here the CDR3 DNA reads TGTGCCATCAGAAAGACTAGCGGGGGGACGAACACCGGGGAGCTGTTTTTT. Its translation is CAIRKTSGGTNTGELFF.